Listed below are T cell receptor beta chains from one sample, sequenced in a study of T cells in localized non-small cell lung cancer. Here immunoSEQ multiplex PCR was the method, and the copy in TCRdb shows in-frame clones only, minus some. The data show roughly 26,000 clones, over 70% seen once. This specimen was peripheral blood, taken before any cancer treatment. The receptors shown here come from a man aged 40-75 years with stage III squamous cell lung carcinoma. Each CDR3 is given with its conserved first and last residue. A D gene is named only where the DNA matches it firmly. Expanded clones get a size class; other rows say once, few or many, or leave the size out.

clone_size j_call d_call v_call cdr3_aa cdr3_nt
few TRBJ2-2 . TRBV30 CAAGVDTGELFF TGTGCCGCAGGGGTGGACACCGGGGAGCTGTTTTTT
. TRBJ1-6 . TRBV10-3 CAARGQGRSPLHF TGTGCCGCGAGGGGCCAGGGTCGTTCACCCCTCCACTTT
. TRBJ2-7 . TRBV5-4 CASSFKTGEVYEQYF TGTGCCAGCAGCTTTAAAACGGGAGAGGTGTACGAGCAGTACTTC
once TRBJ2-2 . TRBV27 CASSVGSLDGELFF TGTGCCAGCAGTGTTGGGAGCCTGGACGGGGAGCTGTTTTTT
. TRBJ2-5 . TRBV2 CASSGGPIQGETQYF TGTGCCAGCAGTGGTGGACCCATCCAAGGGGAGACCCAGTACTTC
. TRBJ2-6 . TRBV5-4 CASSLDSTGANVLTF TGTGCCAGCAGCTTGGACAGTACTGGGGCCAACGTCCTGACTTTC
. TRBJ1-2 TRBD1 TRBV29-1 CSVMDRTDYGYTF TGCAGCGTTATGGACAGGACCGACTATGGCTACACCTTC
. TRBJ1-4 . TRBV5-1 CASSLGAERLGKLFF TGCGCCAGCAGCTTGGGGGCAGAACGGCTCGGAAAACTGTTTTTT
. TRBJ2-5 . TRBV10-1 CASSRGTTQETQYF TGCGCCAGCTCAAGAGGGACCACCCAAGAGACCCAGTACTTC
. TRBJ1-1 . TRBV7-2 CASSLGNRHTEAFF TGTGCCAGCAGCTTAGGAAACAGACACACTGAAGCTTTCTTT
. TRBJ1-1 . TRBV18 CASSPGFGNTEAFF TGTGCCAGCTCACCAGGGTTCGGTAACACTGAAGCTTTCTTT
once TRBJ2-6 TRBD1 TRBV7-8 CASSLGGNRGRFSGANVLTF TGTGCCAGCAGCTTAGGAGGAAACAGGGGACGTTTTTCTGGGGCCAACGTCCTGACTTTC
. TRBJ1-1 . TRBV2 CASKFGPLNTEAFF TGTGCCAGCAAGTTTGGACCGCTGAACACTGAAGCTTTCTTT
. TRBJ2-5 . TRBV6-6 CASSRQETQYF TGTGCCAGCAGTCGTCAAGAGACCCAGTACTTC
few TRBJ1-1 TRBD1 TRBV30 CAWSPTGGEAFF TGTGCCTGGAGTCCGACAGGGGGTGAAGCTTTCTTT
. TRBJ1-4 . TRBV5-6 CASSLWWRHEKLFF TGTGCCAGCAGCCTGTGGTGGAGACACGAAAAACTGTTTTTT